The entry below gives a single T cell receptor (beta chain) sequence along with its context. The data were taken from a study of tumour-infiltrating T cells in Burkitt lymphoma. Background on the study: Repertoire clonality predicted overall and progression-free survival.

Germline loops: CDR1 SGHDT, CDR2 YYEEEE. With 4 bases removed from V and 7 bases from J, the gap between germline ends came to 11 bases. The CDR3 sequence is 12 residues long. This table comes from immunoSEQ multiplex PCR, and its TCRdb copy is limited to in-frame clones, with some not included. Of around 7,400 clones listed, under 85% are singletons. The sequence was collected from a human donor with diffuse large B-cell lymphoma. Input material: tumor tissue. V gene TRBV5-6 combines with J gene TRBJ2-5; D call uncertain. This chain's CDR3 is CASSPSWGTQYF. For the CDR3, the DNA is TGTGCCAGCAGCCCTAGTTGGGGGACCCAGTACTTC.